Below are 29 T cell receptor beta chains sequenced from a single sample in a study of blood T cell repertoires in COVID-19 (TCRdb year 2020). The library was built by means of the immunoSEQ multiplex PCR assay. In TCRdb, the immuneACCESS table is reduced to in-frame sequences with V and J assigned. These tables do not hold every clone; where another copy was compared, an unresolved V gene accounts for under half, and the others remain unexplained. The sample contains 50,000 to 65,000 clones, 75% to 95% of them found a single time. 3% to 3.5% of the sample is taken by the ten largest. Sequenced material: peripheral blood. These receptors were obtained from a man aged 45-65 years with acute or convalescent COVID-19.

The chain recombines TRBV7-2 with TRBJ1-1; D unclear. Germline V lookup: CDR1 SGHTA, CDR2 FQGNSA. The CDR3 is made up of 15 amino acids. Trimming cost V 1 base and J 0 bases, with 9 bases left between them. The CDR3 reads CASSLVPTMNTEAFF. CDR3 in DNA: TGTGCCAGCAGCTTAGTGCCCACAATGAACACTGAAGCTTTCTTT. Full variable domain (rest looked up from reference TRBV7-2 and TRBJ1-1): GAGVSQSPSNKVTEKGKDVELRCDPISGHTALYWYRQSLGQGLEFLIYFQGNSAPDKSGLPSDRFSAERTGGSVSTLTIQRTQQEDSAVYLCASSLVPTMNTEAFFGQGTRLTVV.

This chain connects TRBV12-3 or TRBV12-4 to TRBJ2-2, with a possible D match to TRBD2 (6 bases). Between the trimmed V and J ends, which lost 0 bases and 13 bases, there was a span of 9 bases. The CDR3 extends over 12 amino acids. The CDR3 protein is CASSLAGGRLFF. The DNA for the CDR3 is TGTGCCAGCAGTTTAGCCGGGGGAAGGCTGTTTTTT.

With regard to this clone: A much larger clone sits a single nucleotide away, making a read error possible. This same CDR3 is encoded by further DNA sequences in the sample. V is TRBV6-5 and J is TRBJ1-1, with D possibly TRBD1 on 6 matching bases. Deletions cut 6 bases from V and 1 base from J, with 9 bases between. The CDR3 is 13 amino acids. Germline assignment: CDR1 MNHEY and CDR2 SVGAGI. The CDR3 is CASSWGQNTEAFF. CDR3 nucleotide sequence: TGTGCCAGCAGCTGGGGACAGAACACTGAAGCTTTCTTT.

J is TRBJ2-3 and V is TRBV13; D ambiguous. This CDR3 has 13 amino acids. Per germline, CDR1 PRHDT and CDR2 FYEKMQ (reference sequence). Trimming took 5 bases from V and 0 from J, leaving 6 bases between them. The chain's CDR3 is CASSPPSTDTQYF. CDR3 sequence (DNA): TGTGCCAGCAGCCCTCCTAGCACAGATACGCAGTATTTT.

The chain links TRBV29-1 to TRBJ1-2; TRBD1 agrees at 12 bases. CDR1 is SQVTM, CDR2 ANQGSEA, per germline. V lost 5 bases to trimming and J lost 4 bases; unmatched junction nucleotides: 11. The CDR3 consists of 16 residues. The CDR3 is CSVRNPGQGASYGYTF. CDR3 DNA sequence: TGCAGCGTTAGAAACCCGGGACAGGGGGCGAGCTATGGCTACACCTTC.

The chain employs TRBV2 and TRBJ2-7, with 8 bases aligning to TRBD1. The CDR3 runs to 14 residues. The germline CDR1 and CDR2 sequences are SNHLY and FYNNEI. V was clipped by 4 bases and J by 7 bases; unmatched bases: 9. CDR3 protein: CASSVGQGAGEQYF. The CDR3 DNA sequence: TGTGCCAGCAGTGTGGGGCAGGGGGCGGGGGAGCAGTACTTC.

This chain connects TRBV27 to TRBJ2-7; 9 bases line up with TRBD1. The J segment lost 5 bases and the V segment lost 9 bases, leaving 2 bases of the junction unmatched. Germline V gene data show CDR1 as MNHEY and CDR2 as SMNVEV (reference sequence). This CDR3 region has 11 residues. The CDR3 spells CASRDRDEQYF. The CDR3 nucleotides are TGTGCCAGTCGGGACAGGGACGAGCAGTACTTC.

The V and J genes are TRBV5-1 and TRBJ2-1, with 12 bases aligning to TRBD1. This CDR3 has 16 amino acids. With V trimmed by 2 bases and J by 5 bases, 5 bases remained unmatched. The germline V gene encodes CDR1 SGHRS and CDR2 YFSETQ. The CDR3 sequence is CASSFRDRGRNNEQFF. The CDR3 nucleotides are TGCGCCAGCAGCTTCCGGGACAGGGGGCGGAACAATGAGCAGTTCTTC.

The chain employs TRBV5-5 and TRBJ2-3, with D tentatively TRBD2 (6 bases). The germline CDR1 and CDR2 sequences are SGHKS and YYEKEE (reference sequence). The V and J ends lost 6 bases and 3 bases respectively, with 17 bases between them. CDR3 length equals 15 residues. Here the CDR3 reads CASTLGGLMTDTQYF. CDR3 nucleotides: TGTGCCAGCACCCTGGGGGGATTGATGACAGATACGCAGTATTTT.

The J gene is TRBJ1-6, the V gene TRBV2; TRBD1 matches 7 bases. V was clipped by 2 bases and J by 7 bases; unmatched bases: 8. This CDR3 is built from 16 residues. Per germline, CDR1 SNHLY and CDR2 FYNNEI. CDR3 DNA: TGTGCCAGCAGTGAATACATGGGGGGACAGAATTCACCCCTCCACTTT. Translation: CASSEYMGGQNSPLHF.

This clone showed up just once. The genes are TRBV28 and TRBJ2-3; D is possibly TRBD1 (5 bases). The V gene's germline CDR1 is MDHEN and CDR2 SYDVKM. Deletions cut 4 bases from V and 2 bases from J, with 10 bases between. The CDR3 has 14 amino acids. The DNA for the CDR3 is TGTGCCAGCAGTTCCAGGGTGTACACAGATACGCAGTATTTT. It translates to CASSSRVYTDTQYF.

The rearrangement uses TRBV11-2 and TRBJ2-5; perhaps TRBD1 as D (5 bases). The length of the CDR3 is 13 residues. V lost 1 base to trimming and J lost 3 bases, with 6 bases between them. Germline lookup yields CDR1 SGHAT and CDR2 FQNNGV. CDR3 sequence reads: CASSLGGEETQYF. The CDR3 coding sequence is TGTGCCAGCAGCTTAGGGGGCGAAGAGACCCAGTACTTC.

CDR3 amino acids: CASSQIPGQAMGGEQFF. CDR3 nucleotide sequence: TGCGCCAGCAGCCAAATACCGGGACAGGCGATGGGAGGTGAGCAGTTCTTC. The V gene is TRBV4-1, the J gene TRBJ2-1, with 8 bases lining up with TRBD1. CDR1 and CDR2 from the germline V gene are MGHRA and YSYEKL. The CDR3 runs to 17 residues. The junction had 15 bases not matched to a gene; V was cut back by 2 bases and J by 9 bases.

The chain uses TRBV2 and TRBJ2-7; maybe TRBD1 (6 bases). The V end lost 7 bases, the J end lost 2 bases, and 12 bases lay between the germline ends. The CDR3 spans 13 residues. Germline CDR1 reads SNHLY; CDR2 reads FYNNEI. The CDR3 spells CASITGTPYEQYF. Here the CDR3 DNA reads TGTGCCAGCATTACCGGGACACCCTACGAGCAGTACTTC.

The chain employs TRBV28 and TRBJ2-5, with D maybe TRBD1 (6 bases). The CDR3 consists of 15 residues. Trimming removed 4 bases from V and 6 bases from J, with 18 bases in between. Germline V gene sequence: CDR1 MDHEN, CDR2 SYDVKM. DNA of the CDR3: TGTGCCAGCAGTTCGCATGCCTCAGGGGCAAAGACCCAGTACTTC. Its protein product is CASSSHASGAKTQYF.

The genes are TRBV7-6 and TRBJ2-1; maybe TRBD2 (5 bases). Trimming pared 4 bases from V and 6 bases from J, leaving 22 bases between. Germline loops: CDR1 SGHVS, CDR2 FNYEAQ. CDR3 length: 17 amino acids. The CDR3 sequence is CASSSPTGNPTGNEQFF. CDR3 coding DNA: TGTGCCAGCAGCTCCCCTACGGGGAACCCGACTGGCAATGAGCAGTTCTTC.

The V and J genes are TRBV5-1 and TRBJ1-2; 7 bases agree with TRBD1. The germline gives CDR1 SGHRS, CDR2 YFSETQ. V was pared by 6 bases and J by 0 bases, with 8 bases of the junction left unmatched. This CDR3 has 15 residues. DNA for the CDR3: TGCGCCAGCACCCCTGACAGGGAAGCTAACTATGGCTACACCTTC. Its translation is CASTPDREANYGYTF.

The chain links TRBV30 to TRBJ2-2, with 7 bases aligning to TRBD2. V dropped 4 bases and J dropped 6; count of bases not matched to a gene: 8. Germline assignment: CDR1 GTSNPN and CDR2 SVGIG (reference sequence). There are 14 residues in the CDR3. CDR3 nucleotide sequence: TGTGCCTGGAAAACCGGCCGGGGGGCCGGGGAGCTGTTTTTT. Translating gives CAWKTGRGAGELFF.

The chain links TRBV24-1 to TRBJ1-1, with 8 bases lining up with TRBD1. The CDR3 loop spans 14 amino acids. Germline assignment: CDR1 KGHDR and CDR2 SFDVKD. V dropped 4 bases and J dropped 4; count of bases not matched to a gene: 4. CDR3 bases: TGTGCCACCAGTGACCCCGGACAGGGCACTGAAGCTTTCTTT. Protein product: CATSDPGQGTEAFF.

The rearrangement uses TRBV5-6 and TRBJ1-4; D uncertain. Trimming took 4 bases from V and 7 from J, leaving 11 bases between them. Germline V lookup: CDR1 SGHDT, CDR2 YYEEEE. CDR3 length equals 13 residues. The CDR3 coding sequence is TGTGCCAGCAGCCCGACTTGGAGTGAAAAACTGTTTTTT. This encodes CASSPTWSEKLFF.

This chain links TRBV30 with TRBJ2-3, with 8 bases lining up with TRBD2. The junction had 7 bases not matched to a gene; V was cut back by 4 bases and J by 1 base. CDR1 is GTSNPN and CDR2 is SVGIG in the germline V gene (reference sequence). The CDR3 is made up of 15 amino acids. The CDR3 DNA reads as TGTGCCTGGATCCGGGGGGGCTCAGGCACAGATACGCAGTATTTT. It translates to CAWIRGGSGTDTQYF.

V is TRBV12-5 and J is TRBJ2-7; TRBD1 is a possible D gene (6 bases). Trimming removed 4 bases at V and 2 bases at J, with 12 bases between. In germline, CDR1 is LGHNT, CDR2 FRNRAP. CDR3 length: 14 residues. CDR3: CASGSDSLTYEQYF. The CDR3 nucleotides are TGTGCTAGTGGTTCGGACAGTCTCACCTACGAGCAGTACTTC.

The CDR3 DNA sequence: TGTGCCAGTAGCCTACACGGACAGAATTCGGATACGCAGTATTTT. The encoded protein is CASSLHGQNSDTQYF. The chain has TRBV19 and TRBJ2-3, with a possible D match to TRBD1 (6 bases). Trimming shortened V by 6 bases and J by 6 bases, and 19 bases separated the two germline ends. This CDR3 region has 15 residues. CDR1 LNHDA and CDR2 SQIVND come from the germline V gene (reference sequence). The complete variable domain, with remaining parts taken from reference TRBV19 and TRBJ2-3, reads DGGITQSPKYLFRKEGQNVTLSCEQNLNHDAMYWYRQDPGQGLRLIYYSQIVNDFQKGDIAEGYSVSREKKESFPLTVTSAQKNPTAFYLCASSLHGQNSDTQYFGPGTRLTVL.

The chain uses TRBV11-1 and TRBJ2-7; TRBD1 matches at 7 bases. There are 15 residues in the CDR3. The V gene's germline CDR1 is SGHAT and CDR2 FQDESV (reference sequence). The V segment lost 4 bases and the J segment 0 bases; nucleotides outside the gene matches: 6. The CDR3: CASSSDRVPSYEQYF. DNA of the CDR3: TGTGCCAGCAGCTCCGACAGGGTCCCCTCCTACGAGCAGTACTTC.

The gene calls are TRBV2 and TRBJ2-5, with 15 bases matching TRBD2. The CDR3 length is 19 residues. The germline CDR1 and CDR2 sequences are SNHLY and FYNNEI. Trimming took 5 bases from V and 2 from J; bases not matched to a gene: 12. The CDR3 sequence: CASSSADRTSGGAQETQYF. The DNA for the CDR3 is TGTGCCAGCAGTTCGGCCGACCGGACTAGCGGGGGGGCGCAAGAGACCCAGTACTTC.

The chain carries TRBV24-1 and TRBJ1-1; weak D call: TRBD1 (5 bases). This CDR3 contains 15 residues. Per the germline V gene, CDR1 is KGHDR and CDR2 is SFDVKD. V lost 3 bases and J lost 3, with 13 bases in between. In nucleotides, the CDR3 is TGTGCCACCAGTGATCGACGAACGGGGGACACTGAAGCTTTCTTT. Its protein is CATSDRRTGDTEAFF.

This chain connects TRBV2 to TRBJ1-6, with D perhaps matching TRBD1 (6 bases). V was cut by 5 bases and J by 0 bases, with 14 bases left in between. Germline V lookup: CDR1 SNHLY, CDR2 FYNNEI. The CDR3 extends over 17 amino acids. The DNA for the CDR3 is TGTGCCAGCAGTAGGACAGTGTCAGGCTCCTATAATTCACCCCTCCACTTT. Its protein is CASSRTVSGSYNSPLHF.

The chain uses TRBV18 and TRBJ1-2; D perhaps matches TRBD1 (5 bases). Trimming shortened V by 2 bases and J by 3 bases, and 7 bases separated the two germline ends. The germline V gene encodes CDR1 KGHSH and CDR2 LQKENI. This CDR3 contains 13 residues. DNA of the CDR3: TGTGCCAGCTCACCAGGGGCCCACTATGGCTACACCTTC. It specifies CASSPGAHYGYTF.

This chain links TRBV5-4 with TRBJ1-3; a possible D gene is TRBD1 (6 bases). The CDR3 has 13 residues. Germline CDR1 is SGHNT and CDR2 is YYREEE (reference sequence). V was trimmed by 5 bases and J by 10 bases, leaving 16 bases between them. This chain's CDR3 is CASSSQGASTIYF. The CDR3 DNA sequence: TGTGCCAGCAGTTCACAGGGTGCTAGTACCATATATTTT.